This T cell receptor beta chain was profiled in a study of blood T cell repertoires in COVID-19. Data came from immunoSEQ multiplex PCR; TCRdb stores just in-frame clones and leaves some out. The sample shows about 240,000 clones, around 83% of them seen only once. The germline V gene encodes CDR1 DFQATT and CDR2 SNEGSKA (reference sequence). The V end lost 5 bases, the J end lost 9 bases, and 10 bases lay between the germline ends. This CDR3 is built from 10 residues. Sequenced material: peripheral blood. This receptor was obtained from a woman in her forties or fifties with COVID-19, enrolled during active disease. The rearrangement joins TRBV20-1 to TRBJ1-2; D perhaps matches TRBD1 (5 bases). The CDR3 sequence is CSARRGSYTF. CDR3 DNA sequence: TGCAGTGCTCGAAGGGGAAGCTACACCTTC.